The 20 T cell receptor beta chains below come from one sample, sequenced in a study of control samples from healthy donors and cancer patients. Produced via immunoSEQ multiplex PCR; TCRdb's table is partial and in-frame only. The data contain more than 100,000 clones, approximately 90% of them singletons. The specimen was PBMCs. All receptors derive from a man in his 60s with lung cancer.

V gene TRBV3-1 (or the pseudogene TRBV3-2) combines with J gene TRBJ2-1; D call uncertain. Trimming cost V 6 bases and J 10 bases, with 10 bases left between them. The CDR3 consists of 11 residues. Per the germline V gene, CDR1 is LGHDT and CDR2 is YNNKEL (reference sequence). The CDR3 protein is CASRLGREQFF. For the CDR3, the DNA is TGTGCCAGCAGACTGGGAAGGGAGCAGTTCTTC.

J is TRBJ1-1 and V is TRBV5-1; 7 bases are a match to TRBD1. Germline CDR1 and CDR2: SGHRS and YFSETQ. Germline trimming cut 0 bases from V and 11 bases from J; bases unmatched to any gene: 7. The CDR3 runs to 13 residues. As DNA, the CDR3 is TGCGCCAGCAGCTTGGGATCCGAACAGGGGGCTTTCTTT. Its translation: CASSLGSEQGAFF.

This sequence joins TRBV6-5 and TRBJ1-3; TRBD1 matches 7 bases. Trimming removed 5 bases from V and 0 bases from J; junction bases left unmatched: 4. CDR1 is MNHEY, CDR2 SVGAGI, per germline. The CDR3 length is 15 residues. As DNA, the CDR3 is TGTGCCAGCAGTATTACAGGGGACTCTGGAAACACCATATATTTT. Encoded protein: CASSITGDSGNTIYF.

V gene TRBV6-2 or TRBV6-3 combines with J gene TRBJ1-1; D unresolved. With 5 bases removed from V and 6 bases from J, the gap between germline ends came to 19 bases. Germline CDR1 MNHEY, CDR2 SVGEGT. This CDR3 comprises 15 residues. This CDR3 is CASSPNLLSGAEAFF. As DNA, the CDR3 is TGTGCCAGCAGTCCGAATCTCCTTTCTGGGGCTGAAGCTTTCTTT.

The chain uses TRBV29-1 and TRBJ2-7, with 7 bases fitting TRBD1. The CDR3 runs 14 residues. Germline CDR1 is SQVTM and CDR2 is ANQGSEA. V was clipped by 5 bases and J by 1 base; unmatched bases: 8. The CDR3 sequence is CSVLQGPLSYEQYV. The CDR3 DNA sequence: TGCAGCGTTCTACAGGGGCCCTTGTCCTACGAGCAGTACGTC.

The chain has TRBV7-2 and TRBJ2-7; D might be TRBD1 (6 bases). CDR1 is SGHTA, CDR2 FQGNSA, per germline. The CDR3 spans 13 residues. V was clipped by 2 bases and J by 3 bases, with 8 bases between them. The CDR3 loop reads CASSLNRDYEQYV. CDR3 bases: TGTGCCAGCAGCTTAAACAGGGACTACGAGCAGTACGTC.

This chain uses TRBV5-1 with TRBJ1-1, with 8 nucleotides matching TRBD1. Germline V gene lookup returns CDR1 SGHRS and CDR2 YFSETQ. V was pared by 4 bases and J by 11 bases, with 7 bases of the junction left unmatched. This CDR3 region has 12 residues. CDR3: CASSPDRVGAFF. The CDR3 bases are TGCGCCAGCAGCCCGGACAGGGTAGGCGCTTTCTTT.

This clone has just one count. The rearrangement uses TRBV2 and TRBJ2-3, with D maybe TRBD2 (5 bases). The V gene's germline CDR1 is SNHLY and CDR2 FYNNEI. CDR3 size: 13 residues. Trimming took off 11 bases at V and 4 bases at J, with 16 bases between the two ends. The CDR3 is CAGAIQRPDTQYF. The DNA of the CDR3 is TGTGCCGGAGCTATTCAGCGGCCAGATACGCAGTATTTT.

This clone showed up just once. The V and J genes are TRBV7-9 and TRBJ2-5; 13 nucleotides match TRBD2. The CDR3 has 15 amino acids. The germline V gene encodes CDR1 SEHNR and CDR2 FQNEAQ (reference sequence). After removal of 5 bases from V and 1 base from J, the junction contained 1 base not matched to a gene. The DNA of the CDR3 is TGTGCCAGCAGCCGACTAGCGGGAGGCCAAGAGACCCAGTACTTC. It specifies CASSRLAGGQETQYF.

CDR3 sequence reads: CASSPGTSADTQYF. The CDR3 nucleotides read TGTGCCAGCTCACCCGGGACTTCCGCGGATACGCAGTATTTT. The chain is built from TRBV18 and TRBJ2-3; TRBD2 is a possible D gene (6 bases). CDR3 length: 14 residues. Trimming pared 3 bases from V and 6 bases from J, leaving 13 bases between. CDR1 is KGHSH and CDR2 is LQKENI in the germline V gene.

This rearrangement joins TRBV7-2 to TRBJ2-4; TRBD1 matches 8 bases. Trimming removed 5 bases from V and 3 bases from J; junction bases left unmatched: 12. Looked up from germline, CDR1 is SGHTA and CDR2 is FQGNSA. The CDR3 is made up of 17 amino acids. DNA of the CDR3: TGTGCCAGCAGCGTCATGACAGGGGTCGGCAACAAAAACATTCAGTACTTC. This gives the protein CASSVMTGVGNKNIQYF.

V usage is TRBV11-2 and J usage is TRBJ2-3; TRBD2 agrees at 9 bases. The germline CDR1 and CDR2 sequences are SGHAT and FQNNGV. V was pared by 4 bases and J by 5 bases, with 10 bases of the junction left unmatched. The CDR3 covers 16 residues. In DNA, the CDR3 is TGTGCCAGCAGCTCCCTATTATTTAGCGGGGGAGATACGCAGTATTTT. Amino acid sequence: CASSSLLFSGGDTQYF. The full variable domain, completed using reference TRBV11-2 and TRBJ2-3, is EAGVAQSPRYKIIEKRQSVAFWCNPISGHATLYWYQQILGQGPKLLIQFQNNGVVDDSQLPKDRFSAERLKGVDSTLKIQPAKLEDSAVYLCASSSLLFSGGDTQYFGPGTRLTVL.

DNA of the CDR3: TGCGCCAGCAGTGAGTCGACGGCATATACGCAGTATTTT. Translation: CASSESTAYTQYF. The rearrangement joins TRBV10-1 to TRBJ2-3; D is undetermined. Trimming removed 0 bases from V and 7 bases from J, with 8 bases in between. The CDR3 is made up of 13 amino acids. Germline V lookup: CDR1 WNHNN, CDR2 SYGVQD (reference sequence).

This clone was found once. The rearrangement joins TRBV2 to TRBJ1-6, with TRBD1 as a possible D gene (6 bases). From germline, CDR1 is SNHLY and CDR2 FYNNEI. This CDR3 contains 13 residues. The ends were cut back, 6 bases at V and 9 bases at J, with 12 bases in the middle. CDR3 loop: CASSRGGGSPLHF. DNA for the CDR3: TGTGCCAGCAGCCGGGGAGGGGGTTCACCCCTCCACTTT.

The chain links TRBV5-4 to TRBJ1-1, with D possibly TRBD1 on 5 matching bases. The CDR3 covers 13 residues. Looked up from germline, CDR1 is SGHNT and CDR2 is YYREEE (reference sequence). Trimming left V 0 bases short and J 5 bases short, with 8 bases between. The CDR3 coding sequence is TGTGCCAGCAGCTTGGGACAGATTACTGAAGCTTTCTTT. The encoded protein is CASSLGQITEAFF.

The chain employs TRBV4-1 and TRBJ1-2, with TRBD1 identical over 9 bases. CDR1 and CDR2 from the germline V gene are MGHRA and YSYEKL. The CDR3 extends over 14 amino acids. V trimming: 5 bases; J trimming: 3 bases; junction bases outside the gene matches: 4. DNA of the CDR3: TGCGCCAGCAGCTCGGGACAGGGCTACTATGGCTACACCTTC. The encoded protein is CASSSGQGYYGYTF.

The chain combines TRBV30 with TRBJ2-2; D might be TRBD2 (5 bases). The CDR3 consists of 15 residues. Germline CDR1 GTSNPN, CDR2 SVGIG (reference sequence). V dropped 4 bases and J dropped 4 bases, with 16 bases sitting between them. The CDR3: CAWNFLRGGTGELFF. For the CDR3, the DNA is TGTGCCTGGAATTTCCTTCGGGGTGGCACCGGGGAGCTGTTTTTT.

The J gene is TRBJ2-2, the V gene TRBV6-4; no clear D. V dropped 2 bases and J dropped 4 bases, with 11 bases sitting between them. Germline lookup yields CDR1 MRHNA and CDR2 SNTAGT. The CDR3 totals 15 residues. In DNA form, the CDR3 reads TGTGCCAGCAGTGACCCCCACAGCTCCACCGGGGAGCTGTTTTTT. Translated, it gives CASSDPHSSTGELFF.

The chain has TRBV7-9 and TRBJ2-1; tentative D call: TRBD2 (6 bases). The CDR3 contains 14 residues. Germline-derived CDR1 and CDR2 are SEHNR and FQNEAQ (reference sequence). V lost 5 bases to trimming and J lost 6 bases, with 14 bases between them. This CDR3 reads CASSPGGIANEQFF. CDR3 DNA: TGTGCCAGCAGCCCCGGCGGGATAGCCAATGAGCAGTTCTTC.

The sample holds one count of this clone. V and J are TRBV7-9 and TRBJ1-1; D is possibly TRBD1 (6 bases). Germline V CDR1 and CDR2: SEHNR, FQNEAQ (reference sequence). The length of the CDR3 is 14 residues. V shed 6 bases and J shed 1 base, with 12 bases lying between them. This CDR3 reads CASSSGAGNTEAFF. The CDR3 nucleotides read TGTGCCAGCAGTTCAGGGGCCGGGAACACTGAAGCTTTCTTT.